This T cell receptor (beta chain) was captured in a study of cytomegalovirus exposure and HLA in healthy donors. Regarding the study as a whole: Highly shared variants forming one cluster were likely a sequencing artifact.

As for this clone: Antigen: not known.

The PCR ran on 60 Vbeta and 13 Jbeta primers. Sequenced by immunoSEQ multiplex PCR; TCRdb stores in-frame clones only, minus some. The sample carries about 160,000 clones, 65% to 85% recorded once. Germline V gives CDR1 LGHNA, CDR2 YNFKEQ. This CDR3 has 16 residues. Trimming removed 1 base from V and 0 bases from J, with 9 bases in between. The sequenced sample was PBMCs. The chain is built from TRBV4-2 and TRBJ2-2; tentatively, D is TRBD2 (6 bases). The source is a male donor in good health and CMV-seropositive. The chain's CDR3 is CASSQVAGTNTGELFF. In DNA, the CDR3 is TGTGCCAGCAGCCAAGTGGCGGGAACGAACACCGGGGAGCTGTTTTTT.